This entry lists 17 T cell receptor beta chains sequenced from one sample in a study of monozygotic twins with cystic fibrosis. Some clones are missing from TCRdb's copy, which holds only in-frame ones; the method was immunoSEQ multiplex PCR. The sample holds roughly 13,000 clones, 80% to 90% seen once. The sample consisted of blood. These receptors all stem from a boy under 18 with cystic fibrosis.

The chain couples TRBV2 to TRBJ1-2; D unresolved. The germline gives CDR1 SNHLY, CDR2 FYNNEI. This CDR3 comprises 14 residues. V was clipped by 6 bases and J by 8 bases, with 19 bases between them. CDR3 residues: CASSRDAGHEGYTF. For the CDR3, the DNA is TGTGCCAGCAGCCGCGACGCTGGGCATGAGGGCTACACCTTC. Full variable domain (outside the CDR3, taken from reference TRBV2 and TRBJ1-2): EPEVTQTPSHQVTQMGQEVILRCVPISNHLYFYWYRQILGQKVEFLVSFYNNEISEKSEIFDDQFSVERPDGSNFTLKIRSTKLEDSAMYFCASSRDAGHEGYTFGSGTRLTVV.

The chain couples TRBV11-2 to TRBJ1-4, with D possibly matching TRBD1 (6 bases). This CDR3 has 17 amino acids. V was cut by 1 base and J by 5 bases, with 17 bases left in between. Germline V gives CDR1 SGHAT, CDR2 FQNNGV. CDR3 sequence: CASSLGEQGDLNEKLFF. CDR3 nucleotides: TGTGCCAGCAGCTTAGGGGAACAGGGCGACTTAAATGAAAAACTGTTTTTT.

A single count supports this clone. The chain employs TRBV7-2 and TRBJ1-2; 7 nucleotides match TRBD1. Germline trimming cut 6 bases from V and 5 bases from J; bases unmatched to any gene: 9. The CDR3 covers 14 residues. Germline lookup yields CDR1 SGHTA and CDR2 FQGNSA. CDR3 sequence: CASSQRQGPYGYTF. The CDR3 coding sequence is TGTGCCAGCAGTCAACGACAGGGCCCTTATGGCTACACCTTC.

The chain combines TRBV28 with TRBJ2-2, with 9 bases lining up with TRBD1. Per the germline V gene, CDR1 is MDHEN and CDR2 is SYDVKM. The CDR3 is 15 amino acids. With 6 bases clipped from V and 5 bases from J, the junction kept 7 bases outside the gene matches. CDR3: CASSPKTGGTGELFF. As DNA, the CDR3 is TGTGCCAGCAGCCCTAAGACAGGGGGAACCGGGGAGCTGTTTTTT.

V usage is TRBV27 and J usage is TRBJ2-2; D is perhaps TRBD2 (6 bases). This CDR3 spans 16 amino acids. Per the germline V gene, CDR1 is MNHEY and CDR2 is SMNVEV (reference sequence). Trimming took off 7 bases at V and 1 base at J, with 16 bases between the two ends. The CDR3 spells CASTRWGLVNTGELFF. CDR3 in DNA: TGTGCCAGCACTCGGTGGGGACTGGTGAACACCGGGGAGCTGTTTTTT.

The chain carries TRBV27 and TRBJ1-1; TRBD1 might be the D (5 bases). V gave up 8 bases and J gave up 7 bases, with 17 bases separating them. The CDR3 has 13 amino acids. Germline V gives CDR1 MNHEY, CDR2 SMNVEV (reference sequence). As DNA, the CDR3 is TGTGCCAGCGGGACTGGGGGGGTGGGTGAAGCTTTCTTT. It specifies CASGTGGVGEAFF.

The J gene is TRBJ1-5, the V gene TRBV5-1; unclear D gene. The CDR3 sequence is 16 residues long. V gave up 0 bases and J gave up 0 bases, with 10 bases separating them. Germline V gene data show CDR1 as SGHRS and CDR2 as YFSETQ. The CDR3 DNA is TGCGCCAGCAGCTTGGTCCCTCTAGATAGCAATCAGCCCCAGCATTTT. Protein: CASSLVPLDSNQPQHF.

The chain has TRBV4-1 and TRBJ1-3, with a possible D match to TRBD1 (5 bases). Germline V gene lookup returns CDR1 MGHRA and CDR2 YSYEKL. This CDR3 has 16 residues. V was pared by 2 bases and J by 5 bases, with 16 bases between. The CDR3 is CASSQPFRDARNTIYF. In DNA form, the CDR3 reads TGCGCCAGCAGCCAACCCTTCCGGGACGCAAGAAACACCATATATTTT.

The gene calls are TRBV7-2 and TRBJ2-5; 10 nucleotides align to TRBD2. Germline-derived CDR1 and CDR2 are SGHTA and FQGNSA. The ends lost 7 bases at V and 1 base at J; junction bases unmatched: 3. CDR3 length equals 14 residues. CDR3 sequence reads: CASNERGGQETQYF. DNA for the CDR3: TGTGCCAGCAACGAGCGGGGGGGCCAAGAGACCCAGTACTTC. The variable domain in full, with the rest retrieved from reference TRBV7-2 and TRBJ2-5, is GAGVSQSPSNKVTEKGKDVELRCDPISGHTALYWYRQSLGQGLEFLIYFQGNSAPDKSGLPSDRFSAERTGGSVSTLTIQRTQQEDSAVYLCASNERGGQETQYFGPGTRLLVL.

The CDR3: CASTRQITDTQYF. The CDR3 DNA is TGTGCCAGCACTCGGCAGATAACAGATACGCAGTATTTT. This sequence joins TRBV6-1 and TRBJ2-3, with D unresolved. The germline V and J ends were trimmed by 7 bases and 3 bases, with 11 bases remaining between them. Germline values: CDR1 MNHNS, CDR2 SASEGT. The CDR3 runs 13 residues.

V usage is TRBV18 and J usage is TRBJ2-1; 8 nucleotides match TRBD1. Trimming took 4 bases from V and 6 from J; bases not matched to a gene: 8. The CDR3 runs to 15 residues. Looked up from germline, CDR1 is KGHSH and CDR2 is LQKENI. The CDR3 DNA is TGTGCCAGCTCACGGGGACAGGCCTCTAGCAATGAGCAGTTCTTC. Translation gives CASSRGQASSNEQFF.

This rearrangement joins TRBV6-5 to TRBJ2-3; 10 positions match TRBD2. Germline values: CDR1 MNHEY, CDR2 SVGAGI. J was trimmed by 4 bases and V by 8 bases; bases with no gene match: 3. CDR3 length equals 13 residues. The DNA for the CDR3 is TGTGCCAGCGGGCTAGCGGGGGCAGATACGCAGTATTTT. Amino acids: CASGLAGADTQYF.

This clone was picked up one time. The CDR3 loop reads CASKSGGASIDTQYF. The CDR3 DNA reads TGTGCCAGCAAAAGCGGGGGGGCTTCTATAGATACGCAGTATTTT. This rearrangement joins TRBV5-4 to TRBJ2-3; 10 bases fit TRBD2. CDR3 length: 15 residues. In germline, CDR1 is SGHNT, CDR2 YYREEE (reference sequence). V shed 6 bases and J 5 bases; nucleotides not matched to a gene: 9.

The V call is TRBV29-1, the J call TRBJ2-5; D remains unclear. V was shortened by 4 bases and J by 3 bases, with 12 bases between the two germline ends. Germline V gene data show CDR1 as SQVTM and CDR2 as ANQGSEA. The CDR3 length is 13 residues. CDR3 loop: CSVVGIGKETQYF. The CDR3 region has the DNA TGCAGCGTTGTTGGGATAGGTAAAGAGACCCAGTACTTC.

The V gene is TRBV6-1, the J gene TRBJ1-2; D is perhaps TRBD1 (5 bases). The V end was cut by 7 bases, the J end by 3 bases, with 18 bases between. Germline-derived CDR1 and CDR2 are MNHNS and SASEGT. CDR3 length: 15 amino acids. The CDR3 DNA sequence: TGTGCCAGCACCGATAGACCGACAGACGACTATGGCTACACCTTC. It codes for CASTDRPTDDYGYTF.

A single count supports this clone. The gene calls are TRBV2 and TRBJ2-1; unclear D gene. This CDR3 contains 11 residues. Trimming removed 6 bases from V and 16 bases from J, with 16 bases in between. Per germline, CDR1 SNHLY and CDR2 FYNNEI. The CDR3 DNA is TGTGCCAGCAGACTCCAGGTTGTATGTTTCTTC. It encodes CASRLQVVCFF.

The chain has TRBV4-1 and TRBJ1-3; TRBD1 might be the D (5 bases). Germline V CDR1 and CDR2: MGHRA, YSYEKL. This CDR3 is 15 amino acids long. Trimming removed 4 bases at V and 3 bases at J, with 13 bases between. DNA of the CDR3: TGCGCCAGCAGCCCCCAACCAGGGTTTGGAAACACCATATATTTT. It is translated as CASSPQPGFGNTIYF.